This TCR beta chain was sequenced during a study of long-term antiretroviral therapy in people with HIV. Findings of the study overall: Clones with expansion before ART led the repertoire at all time points.

It was version v3.0 of the immunoSEQ assay that was run at survey level. Generated by immunoSEQ multiplex PCR, the TCRdb table keeps only in-frame clones and is missing some. The table includes roughly 21,000 clones, 79% detected once. Germline V CDR1 and CDR2: ENHRY, SYGVKD. V dropped 4 bases and J dropped 6; count of bases not matched to a gene: 9. This CDR3 has 15 amino acids. Note on this clone: The antigen is unknown.

Sequenced material: unsorted PBMCs, taken 4.1 years after starting antiretroviral therapy. This receptor was obtained from a middle-aged woman with HIV. J is TRBJ1-2 and V is TRBV10-3, with 9 bases that match TRBD1. The DNA for the CDR3 is TGTGCCATCAGTGGGAGAGGACAGGGGTTAAATGGCTACACCTTC. It is translated as CAISGRGQGLNGYTF.